A selection of T cell receptor beta chains follows, all from one sample in a study of cytomegalovirus exposure and HLA in healthy donors. Sequenced by immunoSEQ multiplex PCR; TCRdb stores in-frame clones only, minus some. The sample has more than 50,000 clones; 60% to 80% are singletons. The specimen was PBMCs. The source of these receptors is a woman aged 35 to 49 in good health and CMV-seropositive. The CDR3 runs from the conserved cysteine through the conserved F or W. A D gene is named only where the DNA matches it firmly. A row's size may be missing; if present it is once, few, many or a size class.

D | J | V | size | CDR3 | DNA
. | TRBJ1-2 | TRBV2 | few | CASSPRLTQKDGYTF | TGTGCCAGCAGTCCGAGACTGACTCAGAAGGATGGCTACACCTTC
TRBD1 | TRBJ1-2 | TRBV29-1 | . | CSVVETTGGTYGYTF | TGCAGCGTTGTCGAAACTACAGGGGGAACTTATGGCTACACCTTC
. | TRBJ1-5 | TRBV7-2 | . | CASSIGGRRQPQHF | TGTGCCAGCAGTATCGGGGGGCGGCGTCAGCCCCAGCATTTT
TRBD1 | TRBJ1-4 | TRBV18 | . | CASSPGQGEKLFF | TGTGCCAGCTCACCCGGACAGGGTGAAAAACTGTTTTTT
. | TRBJ2-1 | TRBV6-5 | few | CASSSGLRGNEQFF | TGTGCCAGTTCCTCGGGACTCAGAGGTAATGAGCAGTTCTTC
. | TRBJ2-5 | TRBV7-9 | . | CASSPLGETQYF | TGTGCCAGCAGCCCCCTCGGGGAGACCCAGTACTTC
TRBD1 | TRBJ2-1 | TRBV5-1 | . | CASSREGQGPDEQFF | TGCGCCAGCAGCAGGGAGGGACAGGGGCCGGATGAGCAGTTCTTC
TRBD2 | TRBJ2-3 | TRBV10-2 | . | CASSAASGDYTDTQYF | TGCGCCAGCAGTGCGGCTAGCGGGGACTACACAGATACGCAGTATTTT
TRBD1 | TRBJ1-1 | TRBV7-2 | . | CASSPGQGRNTEAFF | TGTGCCAGCAGCCCAGGACAGGGGAGAAACACTGAAGCTTTCTTT
. | TRBJ2-1 | TRBV11-2 | . | CASSLQTSNNEQFF | TGTGCCAGCAGCCTCCAGACTAGTAACAATGAGCAGTTCTTC
. | TRBJ2-7 | TRBV19 | . | CASSISSGFGPYEQYF | TGTGCCAGTAGTATCAGTTCAGGATTCGGTCCCTACGAGCAGTACTTC
. | TRBJ2-3 | TRBV5-3 | . | CARSLRWGRADTQYF | TGTGCCAGAAGCTTGCGCTGGGGGCGGGCAGATACGCAGTATTTT
. | TRBJ1-1 | TRBV5-1 | . | CASTSGGTNTEAFF | TGCGCCAGCACCTCGGGGGGGACGAACACTGAAGCTTTCTTT
. | TRBJ2-2 | TRBV19 | . | CASRWDKYTGELFF | TGTGCCAGTAGGTGGGACAAATACACCGGGGAGCTGTTTTTT
. | TRBJ2-3 | TRBV5-1 | . | CASSLRWGPGTDTQYF | TGCGCCAGCAGCTTGAGGTGGGGGCCGGGCACAGATACGCAGTATTTT
TRBD2 | TRBJ2-1 | TRBV5-6 | few | CASSGGTKRGSNEQFF | TGTGCCAGCAGCGGGGGGACTAAGCGGGGGTCCAATGAGCAGTTCTTC
TRBD1 | TRBJ1-1 | TRBV19 | once | CASSRRGLTEAFF | TGTGCCAGTAGTCGCAGGGGGTTGACTGAAGCTTTCTTT
. | TRBJ2-2 | TRBV5-6 | . | CASSLGQVPTGELFF | TGTGCCAGCAGCTTGGGGCAGGTACCCACCGGGGAGCTGTTTTTT
TRBD1 | TRBJ2-7 | TRBV30 | . | CAWSPGQGQYF | TGTGCCTGGAGTCCCGGACAGGGGCAGTACTTC
TRBD1 | TRBJ2-2 | TRBV10-1 | . | CASSGQGAGELFF | TGCGCCAGCAGTGGACAGGGGGCCGGGGAGCTGTTTTTT
TRBD1 | TRBJ2-1 | TRBV18 | . | CASSPRQGVSYNEQFF | TGTGCCAGCTCACCACGTCAGGGGGTTTCCTACAATGAGCAGTTCTTC
. | TRBJ2-2 | TRBV20-1 | . | CSAVNSGELFF | TGCAGTGCTGTTAACTCCGGGGAGCTGTTTTTT
TRBD1 | TRBJ1-1 | TRBV9 | . | CASSPLNRDSNTEAFF | TGTGCCAGCAGCCCTCTTAACCGGGACAGCAACACTGAAGCTTTCTTT
TRBD1 | TRBJ1-1 | TRBV7-9 | few | CSSSFQGAATEAFF | TGTTCCAGCAGCTTCCAGGGGGCGGCCACTGAAGCTTTCTTT
TRBD1 | TRBJ2-7 | TRBV19 | . | CATNPGQGGEQYF | TGTGCCACCAACCCGGGACAGGGGGGCGAGCAGTACTTC
. | TRBJ2-1 | TRBV7-2 | . | CASSLGDSLEQFF | TGTGCCAGCAGCTTAGGCGACAGTCTTGAGCAGTTCTTC
. | TRBJ1-2 | TRBV11-2 | . | CASSSGGGYYGYTF | TGTGCCAGCAGCTCGGGCGGAGGCTACTATGGCTACACCTTC
. | TRBJ2-7 | TRBV6-5 | . | CASTPGGASSYEQYF | TGTGCCAGCACCCCCGGGGGAGCTAGCTCCTACGAGCAGTACTTC
. | TRBJ1-1 | TRBV7-2 | . | CASIPSTGGMGKAFF | TGTGCCAGCATCCCCTCAACGGGGGGCATGGGGAAAGCTTTCTTT
. | TRBJ2-3 | TRBV7-6 | . | CASSLVFTDTQYF | TGTGCCAGCAGCTTAGTCTTCACAGATACGCAGTATTTT
TRBD1 | TRBJ1-3 | TRBV5-6 | . | CASSPDRAGNTIYF | TGTGCCAGCAGTCCCGACAGGGCAGGAAACACCATATATTTT
TRBD1 | TRBJ1-2 | TRBV29-1 | . | CSASGGMNYGYTF | TGCAGCGCGTCAGGGGGCATGAACTATGGCTACACCTTC
TRBD1 | TRBJ1-5 | TRBV6-6 | . | CASSGGPRSNQPQHF | TGTGCCAGCTCAGGGGGGCCGCGGAGCAATCAGCCCCAGCATTTT
TRBD1 | TRBJ2-3 | TRBV5-6 | . | CASSLLQGGARPDTQYF | TGTGCCAGCAGCCTACTACAGGGGGGTGCGAGACCAGATACGCAGTATTTT
. | TRBJ2-2 | TRBV2 | . | CASSEVKGSDTGELFF | TGTGCCAGCAGTGAAGTCAAGGGGTCCGACACCGGGGAGCTGTTTTTT
. | TRBJ2-7 | TRBV6-6 | few | CASSPTRTGTTYEQYF | TGTGCCAGCAGTCCCACCAGGACAGGGACTACCTACGAGCAGTACTTC
. | TRBJ1-1 | TRBV27 | . | CASSSRGGTEAFF | TGTGCCAGCAGCTCGAGGGGGGGGACTGAAGCTTTCTTT
. | TRBJ1-1 | TRBV6-5 | . | CASSRLRGNTEAFF | TGTGCCAGCAGTAGACTCCGGGGGAACACTGAAGCTTTCTTT
. | TRBJ2-1 | TRBV21-1 | once | CASTEEQFF | TGTGCCAGCACGGAGGAGCAGTTCTTC
. | TRBJ2-1 | TRBV30 | once | CAGLGNEQFF | TGTGCCGGACTGGGGAATGAGCAGTTCTTC
. | TRBJ2-1 | TRBV2 | . | CASSGATIYNEQFF | TGTGCCAGCAGTGGGGCGACCATCTACAATGAGCAGTTCTTC
. | TRBJ2-7 | TRBV4-1 | few | CASSQSRGGLSYEQYF | TGCGCCAGCAGCCAATCAAGGGGGGGACTCTCCTACGAGCAGTACTTC
. | TRBJ2-7 | TRBV5-1 | once | CASSWGGTYEQYF | TGCGCCAGCAGCTGGGGCGGAACCTACGAGCAGTACTTC
. | TRBJ1-1 | TRBV28 | . | CASIRLDRNTEAFF | TGTGCCAGCATTCGGCTGGACAGGAACACTGAAGCTTTCTTT
TRBD1 | TRBJ1-1 | TRBV6-5 | . | CASSPGGTEAFF | TGTGCCAGCAGTCCAGGGGGCACTGAAGCTTTCTTT
. | TRBJ1-3 | TRBV4-3 | . | CASSQDLQRGFSGNTIYF | TGCGCCAGCAGCCAAGACCTTCAAAGAGGATTCTCTGGAAACACCATATATTTT